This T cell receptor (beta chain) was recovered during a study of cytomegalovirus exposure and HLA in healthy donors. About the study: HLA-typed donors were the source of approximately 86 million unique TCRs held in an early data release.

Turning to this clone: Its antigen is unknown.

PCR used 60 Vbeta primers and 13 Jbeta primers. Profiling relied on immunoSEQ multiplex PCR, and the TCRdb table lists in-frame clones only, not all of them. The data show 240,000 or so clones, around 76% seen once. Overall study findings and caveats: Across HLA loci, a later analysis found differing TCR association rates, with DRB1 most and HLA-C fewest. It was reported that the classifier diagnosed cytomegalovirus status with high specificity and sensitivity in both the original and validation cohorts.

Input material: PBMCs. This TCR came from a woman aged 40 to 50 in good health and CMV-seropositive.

CDR3: CASSQAPGTSTDTQYF. In DNA, the CDR3 is TGCGCCAGCAGCCAAGCCCCGGGTACTAGCACAGATACGCAGTATTTT. The chain combines TRBV4-3 with TRBJ2-3; D is unclear. Germline loops: CDR1 LGHNA, CDR2 YSLEER. CDR3 length equals 16 residues. Trimming removed 1 base from V and 0 bases from J, with 11 bases in between.